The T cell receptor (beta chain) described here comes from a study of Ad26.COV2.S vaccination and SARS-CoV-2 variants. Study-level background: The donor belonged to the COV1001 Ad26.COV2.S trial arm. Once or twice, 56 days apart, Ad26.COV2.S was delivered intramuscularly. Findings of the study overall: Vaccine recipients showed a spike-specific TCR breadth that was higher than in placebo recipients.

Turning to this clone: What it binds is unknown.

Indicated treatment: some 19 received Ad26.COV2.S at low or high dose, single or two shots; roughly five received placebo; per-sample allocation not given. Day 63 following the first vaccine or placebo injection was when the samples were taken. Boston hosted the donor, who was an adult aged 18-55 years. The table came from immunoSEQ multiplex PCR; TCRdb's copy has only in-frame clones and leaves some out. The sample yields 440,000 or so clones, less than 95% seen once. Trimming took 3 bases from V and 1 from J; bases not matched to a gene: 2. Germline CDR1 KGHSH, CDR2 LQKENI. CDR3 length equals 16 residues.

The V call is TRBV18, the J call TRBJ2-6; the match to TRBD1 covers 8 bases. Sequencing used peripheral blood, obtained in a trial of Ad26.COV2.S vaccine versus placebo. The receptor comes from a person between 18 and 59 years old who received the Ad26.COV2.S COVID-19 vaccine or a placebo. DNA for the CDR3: TGTGCCAGCTCACCTAGACAGGGGTCTGGGGCCAACGTCCTGACTTTC. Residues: CASSPRQGSGANVLTF.